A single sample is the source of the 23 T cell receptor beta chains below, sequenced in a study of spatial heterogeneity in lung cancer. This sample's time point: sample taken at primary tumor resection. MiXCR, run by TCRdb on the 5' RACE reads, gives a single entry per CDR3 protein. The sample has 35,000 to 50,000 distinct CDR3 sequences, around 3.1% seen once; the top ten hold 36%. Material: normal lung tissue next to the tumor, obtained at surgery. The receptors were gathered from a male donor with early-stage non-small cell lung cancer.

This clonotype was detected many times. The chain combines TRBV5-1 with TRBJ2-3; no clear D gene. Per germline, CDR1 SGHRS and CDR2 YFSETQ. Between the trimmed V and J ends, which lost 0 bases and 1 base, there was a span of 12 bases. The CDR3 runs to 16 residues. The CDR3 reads CASSLGRQAGTDTQYF. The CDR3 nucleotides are TGCGCCAGCAGCTTGGGAAGGCAGGCGGGCACAGATACGCAGTATTTT.

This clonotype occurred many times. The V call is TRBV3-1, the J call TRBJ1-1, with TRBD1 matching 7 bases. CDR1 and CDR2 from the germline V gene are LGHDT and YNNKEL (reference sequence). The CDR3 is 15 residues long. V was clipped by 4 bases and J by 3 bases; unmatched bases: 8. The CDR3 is CASSLRQGRDTEAFF. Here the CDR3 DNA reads TGTGCCAGCAGCCTCCGACAGGGCAGGGACACTGAAGCTTTCTTT.

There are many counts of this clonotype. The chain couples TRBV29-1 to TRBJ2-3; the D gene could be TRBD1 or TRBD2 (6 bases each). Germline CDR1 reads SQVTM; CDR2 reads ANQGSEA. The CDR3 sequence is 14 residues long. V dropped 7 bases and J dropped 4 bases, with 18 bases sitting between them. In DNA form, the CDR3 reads TGCAGCGCTGGGGGCGGGGAGGTATCAGATACGCAGTATTTT. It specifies CSAGGGEVSDTQYF.

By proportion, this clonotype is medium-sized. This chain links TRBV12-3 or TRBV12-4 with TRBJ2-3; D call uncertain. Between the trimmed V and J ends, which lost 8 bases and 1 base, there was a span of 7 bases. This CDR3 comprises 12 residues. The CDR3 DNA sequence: TGTGCCAGCCATCCAGGCACAGATACGCAGTATTTT. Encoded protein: CASHPGTDTQYF.

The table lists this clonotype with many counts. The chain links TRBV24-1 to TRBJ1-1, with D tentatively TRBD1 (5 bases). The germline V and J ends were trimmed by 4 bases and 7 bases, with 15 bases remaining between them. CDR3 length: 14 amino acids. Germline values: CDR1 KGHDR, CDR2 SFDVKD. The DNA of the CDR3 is TGTGCCACCAGTGAAACCAATGACAGAAGTGAAGCTTTCTTT. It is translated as CATSETNDRSEAFF.

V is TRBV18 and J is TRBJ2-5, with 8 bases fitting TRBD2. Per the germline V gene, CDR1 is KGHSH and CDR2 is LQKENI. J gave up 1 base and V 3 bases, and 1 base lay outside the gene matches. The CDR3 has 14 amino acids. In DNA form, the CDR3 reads TGTGCCAGCTCACCCACTAGCGGCCAAGAGACCCAGTACTTC. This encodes CASSPTSGQETQYF.

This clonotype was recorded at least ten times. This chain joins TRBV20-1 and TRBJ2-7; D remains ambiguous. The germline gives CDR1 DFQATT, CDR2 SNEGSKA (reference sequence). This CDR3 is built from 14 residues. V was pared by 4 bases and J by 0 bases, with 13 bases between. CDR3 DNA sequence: TGCAGTGCTATTCAAGGTCAGGACTCCTACGAGCAGTACTTC. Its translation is CSAIQGQDSYEQYF.

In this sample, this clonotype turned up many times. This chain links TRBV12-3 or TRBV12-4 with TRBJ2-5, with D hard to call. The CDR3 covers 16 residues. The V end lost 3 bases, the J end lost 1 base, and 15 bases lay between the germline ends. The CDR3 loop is CASSFGLQLIQETQYF. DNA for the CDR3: TGTGCCAGCAGTTTTGGCTTACAGCTTATCCAAGAGACCCAGTACTTC.

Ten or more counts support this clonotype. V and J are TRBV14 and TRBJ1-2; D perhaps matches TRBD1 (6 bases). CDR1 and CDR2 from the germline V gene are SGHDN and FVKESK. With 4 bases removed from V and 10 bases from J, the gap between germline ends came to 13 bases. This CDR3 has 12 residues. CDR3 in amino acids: CASSPGQLVYTF. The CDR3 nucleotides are TGTGCCAGCAGCCCCGGACAGTTGGTCTACACCTTC.

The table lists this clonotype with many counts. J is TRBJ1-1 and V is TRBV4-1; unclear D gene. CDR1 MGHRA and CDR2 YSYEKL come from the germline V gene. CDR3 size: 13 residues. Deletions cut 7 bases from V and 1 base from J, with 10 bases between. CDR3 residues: CASKESPNTEAFF. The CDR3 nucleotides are TGCGCCAGCAAAGAGAGCCCGAACACTGAAGCTTTCTTT.

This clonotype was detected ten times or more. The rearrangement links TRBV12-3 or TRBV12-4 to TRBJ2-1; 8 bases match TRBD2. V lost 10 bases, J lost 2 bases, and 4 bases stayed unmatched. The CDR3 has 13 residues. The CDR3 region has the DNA TGTGCCACCGGGACTAGTACCTACAATGAGCAGTTCTTC. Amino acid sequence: CATGTSTYNEQFF.

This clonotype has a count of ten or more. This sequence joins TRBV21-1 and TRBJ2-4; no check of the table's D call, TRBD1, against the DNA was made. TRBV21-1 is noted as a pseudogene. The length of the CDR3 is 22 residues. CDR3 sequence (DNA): TGTGCCAGATCAGAGGCAGGGGGCTCGATGGGTTCTGAATGTTTAGCCAAAAACATTCAGTACTTC. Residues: CARSEAGGSMGSECLAKNIQYF.

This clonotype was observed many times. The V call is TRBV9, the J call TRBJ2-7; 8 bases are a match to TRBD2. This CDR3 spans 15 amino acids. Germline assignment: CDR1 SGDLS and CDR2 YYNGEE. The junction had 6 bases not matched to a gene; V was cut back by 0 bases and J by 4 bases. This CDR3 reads CASSVDPSGSYEQYF. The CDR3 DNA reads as TGTGCCAGCAGCGTAGATCCCAGCGGGAGTTACGAGCAGTACTTC.

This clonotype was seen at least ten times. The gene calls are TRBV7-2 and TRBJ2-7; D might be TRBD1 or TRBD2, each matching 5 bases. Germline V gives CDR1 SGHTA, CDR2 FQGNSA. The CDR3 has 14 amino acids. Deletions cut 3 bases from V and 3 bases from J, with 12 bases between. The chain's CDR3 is CASSFRDLLYEQYF. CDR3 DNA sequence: TGTGCCAGCAGCTTCCGGGACCTACTCTACGAGCAGTACTTC.

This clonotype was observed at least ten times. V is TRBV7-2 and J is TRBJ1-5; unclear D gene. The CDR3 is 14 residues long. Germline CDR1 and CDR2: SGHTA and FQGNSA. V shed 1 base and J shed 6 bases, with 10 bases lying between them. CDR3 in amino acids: CASSLGADTQPQHF. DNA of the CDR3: TGTGCCAGCAGCTTAGGGGCAGATACTCAGCCCCAGCATTTT.

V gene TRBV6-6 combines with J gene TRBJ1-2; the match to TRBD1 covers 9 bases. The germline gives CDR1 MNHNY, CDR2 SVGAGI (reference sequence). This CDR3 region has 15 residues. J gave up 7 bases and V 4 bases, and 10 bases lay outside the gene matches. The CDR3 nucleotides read TGTGCCAGCAGTTTCGGGAGACAGGGGGATCGTGGCTACACCTTC. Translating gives CASSFGRQGDRGYTF.

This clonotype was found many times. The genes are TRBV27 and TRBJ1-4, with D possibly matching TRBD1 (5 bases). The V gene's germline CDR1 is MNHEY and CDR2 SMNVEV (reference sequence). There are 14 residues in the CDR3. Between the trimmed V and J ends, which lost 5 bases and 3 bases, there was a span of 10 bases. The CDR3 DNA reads TGTGCCAGCAGTGACAGTAAAGCTAATGAAAAACTGTTTTTT. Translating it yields CASSDSKANEKLFF.

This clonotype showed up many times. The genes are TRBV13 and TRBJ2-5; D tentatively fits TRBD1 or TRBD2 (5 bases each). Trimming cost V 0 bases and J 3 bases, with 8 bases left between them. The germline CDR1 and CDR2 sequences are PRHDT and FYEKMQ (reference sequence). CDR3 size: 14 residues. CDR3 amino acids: CASSLGRGEETQYF. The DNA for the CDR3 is TGTGCCAGCAGCTTAGGGAGGGGCGAAGAGACCCAGTACTTC.

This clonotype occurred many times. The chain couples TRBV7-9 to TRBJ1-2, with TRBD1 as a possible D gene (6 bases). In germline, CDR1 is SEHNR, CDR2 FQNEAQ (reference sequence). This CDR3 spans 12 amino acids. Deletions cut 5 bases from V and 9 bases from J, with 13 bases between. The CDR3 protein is CASSPGGPSYTF. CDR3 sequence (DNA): TGTGCCAGCAGCCCTGGGGGGCCCAGCTACACCTTC.

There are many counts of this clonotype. Here the CDR3 DNA reads TGTGCCAGCAGCTTACTGAATCTAGCGGGAACAAACAATGAGCAGTTCTTC. It is translated as CASSLLNLAGTNNEQFF. The genes are TRBV13 and TRBJ2-1; 9 nucleotides align to TRBD2. This CDR3 has 17 residues. V lost 2 bases, J lost 5 bases, and 10 bases stayed unmatched. CDR1 PRHDT and CDR2 FYEKMQ come from the germline V gene (reference sequence).

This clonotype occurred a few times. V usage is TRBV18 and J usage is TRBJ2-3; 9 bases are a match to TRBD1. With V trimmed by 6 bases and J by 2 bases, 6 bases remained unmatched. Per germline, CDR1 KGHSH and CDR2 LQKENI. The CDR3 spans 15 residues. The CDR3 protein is CASSQTGGVTDTQYF. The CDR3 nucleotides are TGTGCCAGCTCCCAGACAGGGGGGGTCACAGATACGCAGTATTTT.

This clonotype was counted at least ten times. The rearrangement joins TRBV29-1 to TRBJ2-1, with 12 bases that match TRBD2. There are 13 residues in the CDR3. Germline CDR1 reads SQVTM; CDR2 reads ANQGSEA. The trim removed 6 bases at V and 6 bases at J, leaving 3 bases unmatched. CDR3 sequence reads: CSVTSGRPNEQFF. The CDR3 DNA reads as TGCAGCGTGACTAGCGGGAGACCCAATGAGCAGTTCTTC.

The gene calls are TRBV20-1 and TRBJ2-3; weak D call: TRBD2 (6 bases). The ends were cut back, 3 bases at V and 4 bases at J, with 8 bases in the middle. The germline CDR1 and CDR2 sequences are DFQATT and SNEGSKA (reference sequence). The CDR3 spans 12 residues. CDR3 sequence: CSASGEADTQYF. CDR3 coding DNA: TGCAGTGCTAGCGGGGAGGCAGATACGCAGTATTTT.